This T cell receptor beta chain is from a study of identical twins. Regarding the study as a whole: While abundant cord blood beta clonotypes carried fewer insertions, memory repertoires showed no such pattern. There was an excess of low generation probability in the out-of-frame alpha sequences that twins shared. Twin sharing of out-of-frame TCR alpha was underestimated by models in monozygotic pairs.

As for this clonotype: The target antigen is unknown.

A universal primer site was added by template switching, and unique molecular identifiers were carried by the cDNA. Using its own MiXCR run on the 5' RACE reads, TCRdb lists one record per CDR3 protein. The sample shows 1.5 million to 2 million distinct CDR3 sequences, under 35% of them seen only once. Trimming shortened V by 3 bases and J by 3 bases, and 15 bases separated the two germline ends. Germline CDR1 and CDR2: MNHNS and SASEGT. There are 16 residues in the CDR3. The rearrangement joins TRBV6-1 to TRBJ1-5; TRBD1 might be the D (5 bases). Sequences were obtained from cord blood. The TCR sequence derives from a newborn girl in good health. CDR3 nucleotide sequence: TGTGCCAGCAGTGAGGTTTCGATGGGGGACAATCAGCCCCAGCATTTT. It yields the protein CASSEVSMGDNQPQHF.